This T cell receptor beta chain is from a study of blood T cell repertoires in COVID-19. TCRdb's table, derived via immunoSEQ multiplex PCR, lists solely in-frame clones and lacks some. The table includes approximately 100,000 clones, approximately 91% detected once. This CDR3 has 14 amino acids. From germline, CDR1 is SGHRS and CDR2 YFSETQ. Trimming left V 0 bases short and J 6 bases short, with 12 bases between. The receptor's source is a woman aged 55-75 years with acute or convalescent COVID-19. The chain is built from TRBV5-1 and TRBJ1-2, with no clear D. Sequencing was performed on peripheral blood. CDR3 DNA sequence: TGCGCCAGCAGCTTGGCCTTTACTGTGCATGGCTACACCTTC. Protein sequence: CASSLAFTVHGYTF.